The 21 T cell receptor beta chains given below trace back to one sample, sequenced in a study of T cell clonotyping in hematopoietic cell transplantation. TCRdb keeps only in-frame clones here, not all; method: immunoSEQ multiplex PCR. The sample has about 27,000 clones, 90% to 97% seen once. The sample comprised peripheral blood mononuclear cells. The receptors come from a middle-aged man in good health. Some clones in this sample may be carry-over from other donors' samples.

The V gene is TRBV9, the J gene TRBJ1-1, with TRBD1 matching 9 bases. The CDR3 consists of 16 residues. The junction had 13 bases not matched to a gene; V was cut back by 0 bases and J by 10 bases. Germline V gene lookup returns CDR1 SGDLS and CDR2 YYNGEE. Here the CDR3 DNA reads TGTGCCAGCAGCGTAGCGGAGGGGGGGACAGGGACCCGAGCTTTCTTT. Its translation is CASSVAEGGTGTRAFF.

J is TRBJ1-1 and V is TRBV6-5; 8 bases match TRBD1. Losses at the gene ends were 1 base for V and 2 bases for J; bases not matched to a gene: 3. Germline V gene data show CDR1 as MNHEY and CDR2 as SVGAGI. This CDR3 contains 15 residues. The CDR3 loop reads CASSYFRGLNTEAFF. The CDR3, as DNA: TGTGCCAGCAGTTACTTCAGGGGGCTTAACACTGAAGCTTTCTTT.

This clone has only one observation. The chain is built from TRBV7-9 and TRBJ1-1, with 11 bases fitting TRBD1. The CDR3 totals 16 residues. Germline CDR1 is SEHNR and CDR2 is FQNEAQ (reference sequence). Trimming removed 4 bases from V and 8 bases from J; junction bases left unmatched: 12. The CDR3 sequence is CASSSRDRGKGGEAFF. Here the CDR3 DNA reads TGTGCCAGCAGCTCCCGGGACAGGGGGAAAGGGGGAGAAGCTTTCTTT.

The CDR3 sequence: CASSLGARLTEAFF. The CDR3 DNA reads as TGCGCCAGCAGCTTGGGAGCGCGTCTCACTGAAGCTTTCTTT. V usage is TRBV5-1 and J usage is TRBJ1-1; D not certain. The V gene lost 0 bases and the J gene lost 4 bases, with 10 bases spanning the gap. Looked up from germline, CDR1 is SGHRS and CDR2 is YFSETQ. The CDR3 extends over 14 amino acids.

The genes are TRBV2 and TRBJ1-1, with D uncertain. Germline CDR1 is SNHLY and CDR2 is FYNNEI. The CDR3 spans 15 residues. Deletions cut 5 bases from V and 3 bases from J, with 16 bases between. Here the CDR3 reads CASSPLDPRDTEAFF. The CDR3 bases are TGTGCCAGCAGTCCACTTGATCCGCGCGACACTGAAGCTTTCTTT.

The chain combines TRBV7-2 with TRBJ1-2; D gene uncertain. The length of the CDR3 is 13 residues. CDR1 is SGHTA and CDR2 is FQGNSA in the germline V gene. Trimming stripped 4 bases from V and 2 bases from J, with 8 bases between. The CDR3 coding sequence is TGTGCCAGCAGCTCCCTATTCAACTATGGCTACACCTTC. Translating gives CASSSLFNYGYTF.

The chain's CDR3 is CASSPPSMGNEQFF. CDR3 DNA sequence: TGCGCCAGCAGCCCCCCTAGCATGGGGAATGAGCAGTTCTTC. V is TRBV5-1 and J is TRBJ2-1, with TRBD2 as a possible D gene (5 bases). There are 14 residues in the CDR3. Germline V CDR1 and CDR2: SGHRS, YFSETQ. The V end lost 4 bases, the J end lost 7 bases, and 15 bases lay between the germline ends.

V gene TRBV6-5 combines with J gene TRBJ1-2, with TRBD1 matching over 7 bases. Germline-derived CDR1 and CDR2 are MNHEY and SVGAGI. Trimming removed 6 bases from V and 2 bases from J; junction bases left unmatched: 3. This CDR3 has 13 residues. The CDR3 is CASRSTGNYGYTF. The CDR3 nucleotides are TGTGCCAGCAGATCGACAGGGAACTATGGCTACACCTTC.

The gene calls are TRBV11-1 and TRBJ2-2; D remains unclear. Germline V gene sequence: CDR1 SGHAT, CDR2 FQDESV (reference sequence). CDR3 size: 13 residues. The V and J ends lost 3 bases and 1 base respectively, with 3 bases between them. This CDR3 reads CASSFVNTGELFF. The CDR3 DNA reads as TGTGCCAGCAGCTTTGTGAACACCGGGGAGCTGTTTTTT.

Only a few counts were recorded for this clone. The chain carries TRBV6-6 and TRBJ2-3; D unclear. Trimming left V 7 bases short and J 0 bases short, with 8 bases between. Germline V lookup: CDR1 MNHNY, CDR2 SVGAGI (reference sequence). This CDR3 is built from 13 residues. The CDR3 DNA reads TGTGCCAGCACTCCCCCTAGCACAGATACGCAGTATTTT. Translating gives CASTPPSTDTQYF.

CDR3 protein: CSATGPDTQYF. The CDR3 coding sequence is TGCAGTGCTACAGGTCCAGATACGCAGTATTTT. The rearrangement uses TRBV20-1 and TRBJ2-3; D ambiguous. There are 11 residues in the CDR3. V was cut by 4 bases and J by 4 bases, with 6 bases left in between. Germline V lookup: CDR1 DFQATT, CDR2 SNEGSKA (reference sequence).

The chain is built from TRBV6-6 and TRBJ1-5, with D unresolved. V was cut by 6 bases and J by 1 base, with 7 bases left in between. The CDR3 is 13 residues long. Germline V gene lookup returns CDR1 MNHNY and CDR2 SVGAGI (reference sequence). CDR3 region: CASSPGSNQPQHF. The CDR3 DNA is TGTGCCAGCAGCCCCGGGAGCAATCAGCCCCAGCATTTT.

The sample holds a few counts of this clone. The chain is built from TRBV7-2 and TRBJ1-2, with unresolved D. Germline loops: CDR1 SGHTA, CDR2 FQGNSA. The CDR3 extends over 14 amino acids. V shed 1 base and J shed 4 bases, with 10 bases lying between them. The CDR3 DNA sequence: TGTGCCAGCAGCTTAGTCTTAGAGCTCTATGGCTACACCTTC. Its protein is CASSLVLELYGYTF.

The rearrangement joins TRBV27 to TRBJ2-1, with D possibly TRBD2 on 6 matching bases. The ends were cut back, 5 bases at V and 5 bases at J, with 16 bases in the middle. The CDR3 is made up of 15 amino acids. CDR1 is MNHEY and CDR2 is SMNVEV in the germline V gene (reference sequence). CDR3 loop: CASSAGRAIHNEQFF. Written as DNA, the CDR3 is TGTGCCAGCAGTGCGGGACGGGCAATCCACAATGAGCAGTTCTTC.

The chain carries TRBV28 and TRBJ1-2, with D perhaps TRBD1 (5 bases). The germline V and J ends were trimmed by 10 bases and 6 bases, with 24 bases remaining between them. CDR1 and CDR2 (germline): MDHEN, SYDVKM. CDR3 length: 15 residues. CDR3 DNA sequence: TGTGCCACAGGGCTCGGTGGGTACGATAAGGATGGCTACACCTTC. This translates into CATGLGGYDKDGYTF.

The V gene is TRBV30, the J gene TRBJ1-5, with D possibly being TRBD1 (5 bases). V shed 1 base and J shed 6 bases, with 10 bases lying between them. Looked up from germline, CDR1 is GTSNPN and CDR2 is SVGIG (reference sequence). This CDR3 spans 13 amino acids. CDR3 bases: TGTGCCTGGAGTGAGGGGTCGGCTCAGCCCCAGCATTTT. Amino acid sequence: CAWSEGSAQPQHF.

The chain couples TRBV2 to TRBJ1-5; tentatively, D is TRBD1 (5 bases). The CDR3 consists of 16 residues. V lost 6 bases to trimming and J lost 0 bases, with 15 bases between them. Germline V lookup: CDR1 SNHLY, CDR2 FYNNEI. The CDR3 protein is CASSRTGGLSNQPQHF. The CDR3 DNA sequence: TGTGCCAGCAGCAGAACAGGTGGGCTTAGCAATCAGCCCCAGCATTTT. The full variable domain, its missing parts supplied by reference TRBV2 and TRBJ1-5, is EPEVTQTPSHQVTQMGQEVILRCVPISNHLYFYWYRQILGQKVEFLVSFYNNEISEKSEIFDDQFSVERPDGSNFTLKIRSTKLEDSAMYFCASSRTGGLSNQPQHFGDGTRLSIL.

V is TRBV20-1 and J is TRBJ1-2; unclear D gene. There are 10 residues in the CDR3. Germline lookup yields CDR1 DFQATT and CDR2 SNEGSKA (reference sequence). V shed 3 bases and J shed 6 bases, with 5 bases lying between them. In nucleotides, the CDR3 is TGCAGTGCTAGGGGAAATGGCTACACCTTC. This encodes CSARGNGYTF.

This clone came up once. The rearrangement joins TRBV11-2 to TRBJ2-7, with no clear D. The V end lost 2 bases, the J end lost 3 bases, and 11 bases lay between the germline ends. Per the germline V gene, CDR1 is SGHAT and CDR2 is FQNNGV. This CDR3 contains 14 residues. The CDR3 loop reads CASSLTTLGYEQYF. CDR3 sequence (DNA): TGTGCCAGCAGCTTAACCACCTTAGGCTACGAGCAGTACTTC.

This clone has only one observation. The chain couples TRBV6-5 to TRBJ1-1; no clear D. The CDR3 spans 13 residues. V shed 8 bases and J shed 9 bases, with 19 bases lying between them. Germline-derived CDR1 and CDR2 are MNHEY and SVGAGI. The DNA for the CDR3 is TGTGCCAGCCACCGGGAGCTAAGTATGAAAGCTTTCTTT. Protein sequence: CASHRELSMKAFF.

The chain has TRBV30 and TRBJ2-3; 7 nucleotides match TRBD1. The CDR3 runs to 14 residues. After removal of 1 base from V and 9 bases from J, the junction contained 10 bases not matched to a gene. The germline V gene has CDR1 GTSNPN and CDR2 SVGIG (reference sequence). Here the CDR3 DNA reads TGTGCCTGGAGTGCCACCAGGGACAGCCGAACGCAGTATTTT. Translating gives CAWSATRDSRTQYF. The whole variable domain, remainder taken from reference TRBV30 and TRBJ2-3, is SQTIHQWPATLVQPVGSPLSLECTVEGTSNPNLYWYRQAAGRGLQLLFYSVGIGQISSEVPQNLSASRPQDRQFILSSKKLLLSDSGFYLCAWSATRDSRTQYFGPGTRLTVL.